The T cell receptor beta chain under discussion was sequenced for a study of T cell changes during pregnancy in multiple sclerosis. Assay: immunoSEQ multiplex PCR; the TCRdb copy retains only in-frame clones and omits some. The table includes some 24,000 clones, around 86% detected once. Germline-derived CDR1 and CDR2 are MNHEY and SVGAGI. The germline V and J ends were trimmed by 2 bases and 4 bases, with 14 bases remaining between them. The CDR3 sequence is 15 residues long. The rearrangement uses TRBV6-5 and TRBJ1-2; weak D call: TRBD1 (5 bases). Specimen: CD4+ T cells from peripheral blood mononuclear cells, collected in the second trimester of pregnancy. This receptor was identified in a female donor in good health, enrolled as a control in a pregnancy study. The CDR3 spells CASSYAPGGSYGYTF. In DNA, the CDR3 is TGTGCCAGCAGTTACGCGCCGGGGGGGAGCTATGGCTACACCTTC.